The 20 T cell receptor delta chains listed next were all sequenced from one sample in a study of Vδ1+ human thymocytes. Sequences come from RNA converted to cDNA by reverse transcription. Pooled V-gene forward primers with one constant-region reverse primer generated the CDR3 amplicons by multiplex PCR. TCRdb reanalyzed the multiplex PCR reads using CATT. The repertoire holds tens of thousands of delta-chain clones, with around 15% as singletons. These receptors have no identified antigens. General study findings and limits: In the thymus, TRG and TRD repertoires looked highly polyclonal with Gaussian CDR3 lengths.

The specimen sequenced was Vdelta1+ gamma-delta thymocytes from the thymus. The subset here: FACS-sorted CD3+ TCRalphabeta- TCRVdelta1+ TCRVdelta2- thymocytes. These receptors were collected from a boy under two years old who had congenital heart surgery.

V gene TRDV1 combines with J gene TRDJ1; 11 bases map to TRDD3. Trimming cost V 9 bases and J 0 bases; bases outside gene matches: 24. This CDR3 has 21 residues. CDR1 and CDR2 from the germline V gene are TSWWSYY and QGS. CDR3 nucleotide sequence: TGTGCTCTAGAAACCCATAGAAGTGGGGGATACGTTGGGCAATACACCGATAAACTCATCTTT. This translates into CALETHRSGGYVGQYTDKLIF.

V and J are TRDV1 and TRDJ1; 7 nucleotides agree with TRDD3. The CDR3 spans 18 residues. V was clipped by 1 base and J by 5 bases; unmatched bases: 16. Germline V CDR1 and CDR2: TSWWSYY, QGS. The CDR3 sequence: CALGEPVKILLGADKLIF. CDR3 DNA sequence: TGTGCTCTTGGGGAACCGGTCAAGATTTTGCTGGGGGCTGATAAACTCATCTTT.

The J gene is TRDJ1, the V gene TRDV1; TRDD3 aligns across 9 bases. Per germline, CDR1 TSWWSYY and CDR2 QGS. Losses at the gene ends were 5 bases for V and 0 bases for J; bases not matched to a gene: 10. The CDR3 totals 17 residues. The CDR3 region is CALGTRWGIWDTDKLIF. The CDR3 nucleotides read TGTGCTCTTGGGACTCGCTGGGGGATTTGGGACACCGATAAACTCATCTTT.

Points on this clone: Other nucleotide sequences in the sample specify the same CDR3. The J gene is TRDJ1, the V gene TRDV1; the D gene is possibly TRDD3 (6 bases). V dropped 4 bases and J dropped 3 bases, with 33 bases sitting between them. Germline V gene sequence: CDR1 TSWWSYY, CDR2 QGS. CDR3 size: 21 residues. The CDR3 DNA reads as TGTGCTCTTGGGGTGAACCACATCGAATTGGGGGCACCTTGTAGGTCCGATAAACTCATCTTT. Its protein product is CALGVNHIELGAPCRSDKLIF.

The table lists this clone with a few counts. This sequence joins TRDV1 and TRDJ1; 9 bases are a match to TRDD3. The CDR3 consists of 17 residues. Germline CDR1 reads TSWWSYY; CDR2 reads QGS. Trimming cost V 5 bases and J 0 bases; bases outside gene matches: 10. The CDR3 DNA sequence: TGTGCTCTTGGGATCACTGGGGGAGGTCTGTACACCGATAAACTCATCTTT. It yields the protein CALGITGGGLYTDKLIF.

The chain uses TRDV1 and TRDJ1, with 11 positions matching TRDD3. J was trimmed by 0 bases and V by 1 base; bases with no gene match: 19. Germline loops: CDR1 TSWWSYY, CDR2 QGS. The CDR3 contains 22 residues. The CDR3 region has the DNA TGTGCTCTTGGGGAACATTGGGGCCGTACTGGGGGATATAGGGTGTACACCGATAAACTCATCTTT. Encoded protein: CALGEHWGRTGGYRVYTDKLIF.

This chain uses TRDV1 with TRDJ1; 9 bases align to TRDD3. With 1 base clipped from V and 7 bases from J, the junction kept 19 bases outside the gene matches. Germline CDR1 is TSWWSYY and CDR2 is QGS. The CDR3 contains 19 residues. The CDR3 region is CALGERHAVDWGTKTKLIF. In nucleotides, the CDR3 is TGTGCTCTTGGGGAACGTCATGCGGTGGACTGGGGGACTAAGACTAAACTCATCTTT.

The chain has TRDV1 and TRDJ1, with 11 bases aligning to TRDD3. J was trimmed by 1 base and V by 2 bases; bases with no gene match: 24. The germline gives CDR1 TSWWSYY, CDR2 QGS. This CDR3 is built from 23 residues. CDR3 protein: CALGEGVPLLLGGGYAGTDKLIF. DNA of the CDR3: TGTGCTCTTGGGGAAGGTGTACCCCTCCTACTCGGTGGGGGATACGCGGGCACCGATAAACTCATCTTT.

This clone was recorded a few times. The chain joins TRDV1 to TRDJ1, with D possibly being TRDD2 (5 bases). Between the trimmed V and J ends, which lost 2 bases and 0 bases, there was a span of 22 bases. Germline V gene data show CDR1 as TSWWSYY and CDR2 as QGS. There are 19 residues in the CDR3. Here the CDR3 reads CALGETTPTCTPYTDKLIF. In DNA form, the CDR3 reads TGTGCTCTTGGGGAAACGACCCCTACCTGTACCCCGTACACCGATAAACTCATCTTT.

Points on this clone: A junction boundary mismatches the germline segment, possibly from a read error. V gene TRDV1 combines with J gene TRDJ1, with 9 bases identical to TRDD3. Germline CDR1 reads TSWWSYY; CDR2 reads QGS. CDR3 size: 18 residues. The DNA for the CDR3 is TGTGCTCTTGGGGAACTATGCTCCCTGGGGGATTACACCGATAAGCTCATCTTT. It translates to CALGELCSLGDYTDKLIF.

This chain uses TRDV2 with TRDJ3, with 7 bases fitting TRDD3. The CDR3 is made up of 21 amino acids. V was clipped by 0 bases and J by 0 bases; unmatched bases: 13. The V gene's germline CDR1 is GEAIGNYY and CDR2 EKD. The CDR3 is CACDTLPWGLFSSWDTRQMFF. Here the CDR3 DNA reads TGTGCCTGTGACACCCTTCCCTGGGGGCTTTTCTCCTCCTGGGACACCCGACAGATGTTTTTC.

This clone was counted only a few times. The chain employs TRDV1 and TRDJ1; D is unclear. The CDR3 has 18 amino acids. Between the trimmed V and J ends, which lost 1 base and 0 bases, there was a span of 18 bases. Germline CDR1 is TSWWSYY and CDR2 is QGS. For the CDR3, the DNA is TGTGCTCTTGGGGAACCAACCGGGTTGGGCGATTACACCGATAAACTCATCTTT. It codes for CALGEPTGLGDYTDKLIF.

This clone was observed a handful of times. V gene TRDV1 combines with J gene TRDJ1; 9 bases are shared with TRDD3. V was clipped by 4 bases and J by 7 bases; unmatched bases: 19. The CDR3 loop spans 18 amino acids. Germline V CDR1 and CDR2: TSWWSYY, QGS. This chain's CDR3 is CALGGIYEGGYLCGKLIF. In DNA form, the CDR3 reads TGTGCTCTTGGGGGAATCTACGAGGGGGGATACCTATGTGGTAAACTCATCTTT.

This clone was counted only a few times. The chain couples TRDV1 to TRDJ1; the match to TRDD3 covers 10 bases. CDR1 and CDR2 (germline): TSWWSYY, QGS. V lost 1 base to trimming and J lost 0 bases; unmatched junction nucleotides: 17. The CDR3 totals 21 residues. The CDR3 spells CALGEPSSIYWGIGYTDKLIF. The CDR3 coding sequence is TGTGCTCTTGGGGAACCTTCCTCTATTTACTGGGGGATTGGGTACACCGATAAACTCATCTTT.

This clone was observed a few times. The J gene is TRDJ1, the V gene TRDV1; weak D call: TRDD2 (6 bases). V dropped 0 bases and J dropped 0 bases, with 23 bases sitting between them. The CDR3 is 20 amino acids. Germline V CDR1 and CDR2: TSWWSYY, QGS. This chain's CDR3 is CALGELSYVRGLPYTDKLIF. The DNA of the CDR3 is TGTGCTCTTGGGGAACTCTCCTACGTTAGGGGGTTACCGTACACCGATAAACTCATCTTT.

This clone was picked up a small number of times. The chain uses TRDV1 and TRDJ1, with D perhaps matching TRDD3 (5 bases). This CDR3 contains 17 residues. The V gene's germline CDR1 is TSWWSYY and CDR2 QGS. Trimming removed 1 base from V and 1 base from J, with 16 bases in between. As DNA, the CDR3 is TGTGCTCTTGGGGAACCGGTCTCTCGAGGGGGCACCGATAAACTCATCTTT. It yields the protein CALGEPVSRGGTDKLIF.

This clone was counted only a few times. The J gene is TRDJ1, the V gene TRDV1, with D possibly TRDD3 on 5 matching bases. The V end was cut by 0 bases, the J end by 0 bases, with 17 bases between. The CDR3 has 18 residues. CDR1 and CDR2 from the germline V gene are TSWWSYY and QGS. The CDR3 coding sequence is TGTGCTCTTGGGGAACTGGCGCGCCTATCGGGGGACACCGATAAACTCATCTTT. Translating it yields CALGELARLSGDTDKLIF.

This clone was counted between two and nine times. This rearrangement joins TRDV1 to TRDJ1, with D possibly TRDD3 on 6 matching bases. CDR3 length: 19 residues. Germline CDR1 TSWWSYY, CDR2 QGS. V shed 3 bases and J shed 1 base, with 24 bases lying between them. This CDR3 reads CALGDLGLPRYVGTDKLIF. As DNA, the CDR3 is TGTGCTCTTGGGGACCTCGGCCTACCCCGATACGTGGGCACCGATAAACTCATCTTT.

This clone has only a few counts. The V call is TRDV1, the J call TRDJ1, with 9 nucleotides matching TRDD3. Germline loops: CDR1 TSWWSYY, CDR2 QGS. The CDR3 contains 20 residues. Germline trimming cut 2 bases from V and 2 bases from J; bases unmatched to any gene: 18. For the CDR3, the DNA is TGTGCTCTTGGGGAAGCATACTGGGGATACGGAGGATACAATACCGATAAACTCATCTTT. Amino acids: CALGEAYWGYGGYNTDKLIF.

The table lists this clone with a few counts. The V call is TRDV1, the J call TRDJ1, with D tentatively TRDD2 (8 bases). This CDR3 is built from 18 residues. Trimming removed 3 bases at V and 2 bases at J, with 22 bases between. Looked up from germline, CDR1 is TSWWSYY and CDR2 is QGS. The chain's CDR3 is CALGEGLPTVLGTDKLIF. In DNA form, the CDR3 reads TGTGCTCTTGGGGAGGGGCTTCCTACGGTACTGGGGACCGATAAACTCATCTTT.